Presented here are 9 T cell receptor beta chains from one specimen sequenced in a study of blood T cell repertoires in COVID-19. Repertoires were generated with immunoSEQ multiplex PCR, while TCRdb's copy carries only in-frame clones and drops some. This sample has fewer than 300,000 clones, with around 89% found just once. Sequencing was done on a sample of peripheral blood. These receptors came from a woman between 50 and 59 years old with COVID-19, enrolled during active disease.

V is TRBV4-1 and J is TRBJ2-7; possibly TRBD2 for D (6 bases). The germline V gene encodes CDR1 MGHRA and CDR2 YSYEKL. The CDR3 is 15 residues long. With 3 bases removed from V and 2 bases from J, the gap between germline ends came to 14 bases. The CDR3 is CASSQILASPYEQYF. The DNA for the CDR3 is TGCGCCAGCAGCCAGATTCTAGCGTCCCCCTACGAGCAGTACTTC.

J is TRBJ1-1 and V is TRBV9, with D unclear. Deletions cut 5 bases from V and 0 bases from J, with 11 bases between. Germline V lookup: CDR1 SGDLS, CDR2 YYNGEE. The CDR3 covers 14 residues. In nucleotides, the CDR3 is TGTGCCAGCAGTAGAGACAACATGAACACTGAAGCTTTCTTT. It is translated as CASSRDNMNTEAFF.

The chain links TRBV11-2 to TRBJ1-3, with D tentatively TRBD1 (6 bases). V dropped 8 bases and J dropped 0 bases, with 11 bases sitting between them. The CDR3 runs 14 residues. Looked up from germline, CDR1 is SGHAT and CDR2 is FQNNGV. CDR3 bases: TGTGCCAGCGGGTGGACAGTCTCTGGAAACACCATATATTTT. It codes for CASGWTVSGNTIYF. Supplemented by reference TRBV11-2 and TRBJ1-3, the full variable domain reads EAGVAQSPRYKIIEKRQSVAFWCNPISGHATLYWYQQILGQGPKLLIQFQNNGVVDDSQLPKDRFSAERLKGVDSTLKIQPAKLEDSAVYLCASGWTVSGNTIYFGEGSWLTVV.

Here the CDR3 DNA reads TGTGCCAGCAGCTCCCGCGGGTCCTACAATGAGCAGTTCTTC. It yields the protein CASSSRGSYNEQFF. The chain couples TRBV11-2 to TRBJ2-1, with D tentatively TRBD2 (5 bases). V shed 4 bases and J shed 1 base, with 8 bases lying between them. This CDR3 contains 14 residues. Germline CDR1 is SGHAT and CDR2 is FQNNGV.

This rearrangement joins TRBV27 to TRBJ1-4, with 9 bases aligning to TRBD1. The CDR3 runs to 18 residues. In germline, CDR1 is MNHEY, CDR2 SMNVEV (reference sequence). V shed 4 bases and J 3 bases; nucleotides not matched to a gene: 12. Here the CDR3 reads CASSWKYGTGYANEKLFF. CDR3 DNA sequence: TGTGCCAGCAGTTGGAAGTACGGGACAGGGTACGCTAATGAAAAACTGTTTTTT.

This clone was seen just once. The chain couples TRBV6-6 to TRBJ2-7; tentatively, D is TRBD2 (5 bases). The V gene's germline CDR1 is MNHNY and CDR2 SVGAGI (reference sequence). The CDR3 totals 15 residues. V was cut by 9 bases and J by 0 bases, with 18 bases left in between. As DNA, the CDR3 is TGTGCCAGTATATTTAGCGTGACAAACTCCTACGAGCAGTACTTC. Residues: CASIFSVTNSYEQYF.

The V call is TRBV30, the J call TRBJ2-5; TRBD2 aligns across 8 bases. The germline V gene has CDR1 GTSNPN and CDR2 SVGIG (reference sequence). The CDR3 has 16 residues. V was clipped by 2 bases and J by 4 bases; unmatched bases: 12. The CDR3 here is CAWSLAGNRKGETQYF. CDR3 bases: TGTGCCTGGAGTTTAGCGGGGAACCGAAAGGGAGAGACCCAGTACTTC.

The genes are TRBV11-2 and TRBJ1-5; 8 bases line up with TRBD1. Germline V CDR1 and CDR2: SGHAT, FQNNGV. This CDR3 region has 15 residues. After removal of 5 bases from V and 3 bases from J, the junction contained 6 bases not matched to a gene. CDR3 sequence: CASSIDRGPNQPQHF. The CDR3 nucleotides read TGTGCCAGCAGCATTGACAGGGGCCCCAATCAGCCCCAGCATTTT.

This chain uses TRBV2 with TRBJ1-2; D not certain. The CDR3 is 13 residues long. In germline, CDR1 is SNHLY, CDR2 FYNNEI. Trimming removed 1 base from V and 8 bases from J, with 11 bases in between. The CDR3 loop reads CASSEEQVGGYTF. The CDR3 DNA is TGTGCCAGCAGTGAAGAGCAGGTTGGAGGCTACACCTTC. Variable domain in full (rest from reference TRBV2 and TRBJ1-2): EPEVTQTPSHQVTQMGQEVILRCVPISNHLYFYWYRQILGQKVEFLVSFYNNEISEKSEIFDDQFSVERPDGSNFTLKIRSTKLEDSAMYFCASSEEQVGGYTFGSGTRLTVV.